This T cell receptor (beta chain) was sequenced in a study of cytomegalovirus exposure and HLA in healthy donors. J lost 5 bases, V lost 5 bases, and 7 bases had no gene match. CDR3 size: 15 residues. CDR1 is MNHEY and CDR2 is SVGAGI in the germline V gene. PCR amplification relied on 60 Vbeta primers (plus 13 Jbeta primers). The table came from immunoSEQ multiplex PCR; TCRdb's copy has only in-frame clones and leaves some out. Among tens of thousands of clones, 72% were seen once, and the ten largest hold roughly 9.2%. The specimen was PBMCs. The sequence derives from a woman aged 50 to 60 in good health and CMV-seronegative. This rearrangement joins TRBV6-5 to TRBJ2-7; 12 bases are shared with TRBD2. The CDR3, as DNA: TGTGCCAGCAGTCCACTGACTAGCGGGAGCAACGAGCAGTACTTC. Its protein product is CASSPLTSGSNEQYF.